The next 28 T cell receptor beta chains were all read from a single sample in a study of shared clonotypes between healthy human individuals. This table comes from immunoSEQ multiplex PCR, and its TCRdb copy is limited to in-frame clones, with some not included. Here the sample spans 1.6 million or so clones, 98% to 99% being singletons. Material for sequencing was naive CD4+ T cells sorted from blood. As for subset: CD45RA+ positively selected. The receptor source for this set is a man younger than 45 in good health.

The V and J genes are TRBV7-3 and TRBJ2-5; 7 nucleotides align to TRBD1. The germline V gene has CDR1 SGHTA and CDR2 FQGTGA. The CDR3 sequence is 13 residues long. V shed 8 bases and J 5 bases; nucleotides not matched to a gene: 8. Here the CDR3 reads CASGKGAQETQYF. The CDR3 DNA follows: TGTGCCAGCGGTAAGGGGGCGCAGGAGACCCAGTACTTC.

The chain is built from TRBV28 and TRBJ1-5; possibly TRBD1 for D (5 bases). CDR3 size: 17 residues. Trimming pared 1 base from V and 6 bases from J, leaving 19 bases between. Germline CDR1 MDHEN, CDR2 SYDVKM. As DNA, the CDR3 is TGTGCCAGCAGTTTATATGAGGGACCGCGGGTCCTTCAGCCCCAGCATTTT. It specifies CASSLYEGPRVLQPQHF.

The genes are TRBV5-4 and TRBJ2-5, with D uncertain. Trimming removed 0 bases at V and 3 bases at J, with 12 bases between. CDR3 size: 15 residues. The germline gives CDR1 SGHNT, CDR2 YYREEE (reference sequence). Written as DNA, the CDR3 is TGTGCCAGCAGCTTGGACAGTTTGTCCAAAGAGACCCAGTACTTC. Protein: CASSLDSLSKETQYF.

The V and J genes are TRBV11-2 and TRBJ2-5; possible D gene TRBD2, 6 bases. The CDR3 covers 16 residues. V lost 1 base to trimming and J lost 5 bases, with 17 bases between them. CDR1 is SGHAT, CDR2 FQNNGV, per germline. The CDR3 is CASSLGWPSAGETQYF. The DNA of the CDR3 is TGTGCCAGCAGCTTAGGGTGGCCTAGCGCGGGGGAGACCCAGTACTTC.

The chain recombines TRBV5-1 with TRBJ1-1; D not certain. This CDR3 comprises 13 residues. Trimming cost V 0 bases and J 10 bases, with 13 bases left between them. Germline values: CDR1 SGHRS, CDR2 YFSETQ. CDR3 residues: CASSLARTEGAFF. Written as DNA, the CDR3 is TGCGCCAGCAGCTTGGCTCGGACCGAAGGAGCTTTCTTT.

The V gene is TRBV6-5, the J gene TRBJ2-3; D may correspond to TRBD1 or TRBD2 (5 bases each). This CDR3 comprises 15 residues. Trimming pared 2 bases from V and 1 base from J, leaving 10 bases between. Germline assignment: CDR1 MNHEY and CDR2 SVGAGI. This CDR3 is CASSYIGAGTDTQYF. The CDR3 DNA is TGTGCCAGCAGTTACATCGGGGCGGGCACAGATACGCAGTATTTT.

The V and J genes are TRBV5-1 and TRBJ1-4; D might be TRBD1 (6 bases). The V gene lost 0 bases and the J gene lost 5 bases, with 17 bases spanning the gap. CDR3 length: 17 residues. CDR1 SGHRS and CDR2 YFSETQ come from the germline V gene. The CDR3 region is CASSLGRNRAINEKLFF. The CDR3 bases are TGCGCCAGCAGCTTGGGCCGTAACAGGGCTATCAATGAAAAACTGTTTTTT.

The rearrangement uses TRBV9 and TRBJ2-3; 12 bases fit TRBD2. CDR1 is SGDLS and CDR2 is YYNGEE in the germline V gene. The CDR3 extends over 15 amino acids. V lost 2 bases and J lost 7; bases outside the gene matches: 5. The CDR3 spells CASSVGTSGPHTQYF. The CDR3, as DNA: TGTGCCAGCAGCGTCGGGACTAGCGGGCCCCATACGCAGTATTTT.

CDR3 DNA sequence: TGTGCCAGCAGTTATGGATCGGCTATGGGGGAGCTGTTTTTT. Its protein product is CASSYGSAMGELFF. The chain uses TRBV7-9 and TRBJ2-2; D gene uncertain. Germline loops: CDR1 SEHNR, CDR2 FQNEAQ (reference sequence). The ends were cut back, 6 bases at V and 8 bases at J, with 16 bases in the middle. The CDR3 runs 14 residues.

V is TRBV18 and J is TRBJ2-7, with D possibly TRBD1 on 6 matching bases. The germline V and J ends were trimmed by 5 bases and 0 bases, with 17 bases remaining between them. From germline, CDR1 is KGHSH and CDR2 LQKENI. The CDR3 runs to 16 residues. The CDR3 region is CASSTKGHPSSYEQYF. The CDR3 DNA follows: TGTGCCAGCTCAACTAAGGGACACCCGAGCTCCTACGAGCAGTACTTC.

The chain employs TRBV4-3 and TRBJ2-4, with D perhaps assigned TRBD1 or TRBD2 (6 bases each). CDR1 and CDR2 (germline): LGHNA, YSLEER. The CDR3 runs to 14 residues. V lost 0 bases, J lost 7 bases, and 10 bases lay in between. The CDR3 DNA reads TGCGCCAGCAGCCAAGATCGGAGGGGGAACATTCAGTACTTC. Its protein product is CASSQDRRGNIQYF.

The chain recombines TRBV9 with TRBJ2-1; TRBD1 matches 8 bases. Germline CDR1 and CDR2: SGDLS and YYNGEE. The CDR3 contains 16 residues. The V and J ends lost 2 bases and 0 bases, in that order; junction bases with no gene match: 4. The CDR3 sequence is CASSVRGTGSYNEQFF. The CDR3 DNA sequence: TGTGCCAGCAGCGTGCGAGGGACAGGCTCCTACAATGAGCAGTTCTTC.

The chain recombines TRBV27 with TRBJ2-3; 9 bases map to TRBD2. The junction had 5 bases not matched to a gene; V was cut back by 2 bases and J by 2 bases. The CDR3 runs 16 residues. Germline V gene lookup returns CDR1 MNHEY and CDR2 SMNVEV (reference sequence). CDR3 nucleotides: TGTGCCAGCAGTTTACTGGCGGGAGGGTACACAGATACGCAGTATTTT. This encodes CASSLLAGGYTDTQYF.

CDR3 in amino acids: CASRPGLSNTGELFF. The CDR3 DNA sequence: TGTGCCAGCAGGCCGGGACTCTCTAACACCGGGGAGCTGTTTTTT. V and J are TRBV9 and TRBJ2-2; D possibly corresponds to TRBD2 (6 bases). Trimming removed 5 bases from V and 2 bases from J, with 13 bases in between. Germline CDR1 reads SGDLS; CDR2 reads YYNGEE. The CDR3 extends over 15 amino acids.

Only one count was recorded for this clone. The chain is built from TRBV18 and TRBJ1-5, with 9 bases identical to TRBD1. The trim removed 3 bases at V and 6 bases at J, leaving 3 bases unmatched. Germline V gene lookup returns CDR1 KGHSH and CDR2 LQKENI. The CDR3 totals 14 residues. In nucleotides, the CDR3 is TGTGCCAGCTCACCCCGGACAGGGGTTCAGCCCCAGCATTTT. It encodes CASSPRTGVQPQHF.

The chain employs TRBV2 and TRBJ2-2, with TRBD1 as a possible D gene (6 bases). Germline CDR1 and CDR2: SNHLY and FYNNEI. V dropped 4 bases and J dropped 6 bases, with 15 bases sitting between them. CDR3 length: 15 residues. CDR3 coding DNA: TGTGCCAGCAGTGGAGGCCAGGGGTTCGCCGGGGAGCTGTTTTTT. It encodes CASSGGQGFAGELFF.

The chain joins TRBV19 to TRBJ1-5; TRBD1 might be the D (5 bases). Germline CDR1 and CDR2: LNHDA and SQIVND (reference sequence). The CDR3 loop spans 13 amino acids. V lost 5 bases to trimming and J lost 7 bases, with 12 bases between them. The CDR3 here is CASSASRDQPQHF. The CDR3 nucleotides are TGTGCCAGTAGTGCCTCGAGGGACCAGCCCCAGCATTTT.

The rearrangement joins TRBV7-2 to TRBJ2-5, with D perhaps TRBD1 (6 bases). Germline assignment: CDR1 SGHTA and CDR2 FQGNSA. The CDR3 is made up of 13 amino acids. Trimming shortened V by 5 bases and J by 5 bases, and 12 bases separated the two germline ends. In nucleotides, the CDR3 is TGTGCCAGCAGCCCAGGGGAAATGGAGACCCAGTACTTC. It is translated as CASSPGEMETQYF.

This chain links TRBV7-9 with TRBJ2-1; 9 bases agree with TRBD1. The CDR3 runs 16 residues. Germline assignment: CDR1 SEHNR and CDR2 FQNEAQ (reference sequence). Trimming cost V 4 bases and J 4 bases; bases outside gene matches: 8. CDR3: CASSSGTGLRYNEQFF. CDR3 coding DNA: TGTGCCAGCAGCTCCGGGACAGGGTTAAGGTACAATGAGCAGTTCTTC.

The chain is built from TRBV5-8 and TRBJ2-5, with 7 nucleotides matching TRBD1. The trim removed 3 bases at V and 6 bases at J, leaving 8 bases unmatched. The germline V gene encodes CDR1 SGHTS and CDR2 YDEGEE. The CDR3 spans 14 residues. CDR3 DNA sequence: TGTGCCAGCAGCTCCGGGACAGCTAGGCAGACCCAGTACTTC. Translating it yields CASSSGTARQTQYF.

This chain links TRBV7-8 with TRBJ2-2; tentatively, D is TRBD2 (5 bases). Germline V gene sequence: CDR1 SGHVS, CDR2 FQNEAQ. Trimming cost V 2 bases and J 0 bases, with 10 bases left between them. The CDR3 sequence is 16 residues long. CDR3 bases: TGTGCCAGCAGCTTAAGAACTAGGACGAACACCGGGGAGCTGTTTTTT. It is translated as CASSLRTRTNTGELFF.

The chain joins TRBV6-6 to TRBJ1-4; the D is unclear. The germline CDR1 and CDR2 sequences are MNHNY and SVGAGI (reference sequence). The CDR3 consists of 15 residues. V was shortened by 2 bases and J by 8 bases, with 15 bases between the two germline ends. The CDR3 DNA follows: TGTGCCAGCAGTTACCGCTCACTCGGGGTAGAAAAACTGTTTTTT. It yields the protein CASSYRSLGVEKLFF.

The chain uses TRBV6-5 and TRBJ1-5; D gene uncertain. This CDR3 comprises 13 residues. V gave up 6 bases and J gave up 4 bases, with 10 bases separating them. CDR1 and CDR2 from the germline V gene are MNHEY and SVGAGI. The CDR3 sequence is CASRPTQNQPQHF. The CDR3 nucleotides are TGTGCCAGCAGGCCCACGCAGAATCAGCCCCAGCATTTT.

The V gene is TRBV27, the J gene TRBJ2-4, with D unresolved. Between the trimmed V and J ends, which lost 5 bases and 7 bases, there was a span of 21 bases. The CDR3 runs 16 residues. Germline CDR1 is MNHEY and CDR2 is SMNVEV (reference sequence). CDR3 sequence reads: CASSPSGSGSSNIQYF. DNA of the CDR3: TGTGCCAGCAGTCCGTCGGGTAGTGGGTCGTCGAACATTCAGTACTTC.

The chain uses TRBV29-1 and TRBJ2-1, with 8 bases aligning to TRBD1. The CDR3 totals 15 residues. Germline V gene lookup returns CDR1 SQVTM and CDR2 ANQGSEA. V lost 4 bases, J lost 6 bases, and 11 bases stayed unmatched. DNA of the CDR3: TGCAGCGTTGGGACAGGGATTTCGTCAAGCAATGAGCAGTTCTTC. Translated: CSVGTGISSSNEQFF.

The V call is TRBV4-2, the J call TRBJ2-5; TRBD1 agrees at 7 bases. CDR3 length: 16 residues. V dropped 1 base and J dropped 3; count of bases not matched to a gene: 8. Germline assignment: CDR1 LGHNA and CDR2 YNFKEQ. The CDR3 sequence: CASSQALWQGEETQYF. The CDR3 bases are TGTGCCAGCAGCCAAGCCCTATGGCAGGGGGAAGAGACCCAGTACTTC.

The rearrangement uses TRBV25-1 and TRBJ2-7, with 10 nucleotides matching TRBD2. V shed 6 bases, J shed 2 bases, and the junction held 4 bases outside the gene matches. Germline loops: CDR1 MGHDK, CDR2 SYGVNS. The CDR3 totals 14 residues. The CDR3 nucleotides are TGTGCCAGCAGCCGGACTAGCGGAACCTACGAGCAGTACTTC. It encodes CASSRTSGTYEQYF.

The rearrangement joins TRBV18 to TRBJ2-3; the D gene is possibly TRBD1 (5 bases). The CDR3 covers 14 residues. Between the trimmed V and J ends, which lost 3 bases and 4 bases, there was a span of 11 bases. Germline-derived CDR1 and CDR2 are KGHSH and LQKENI. CDR3 bases: TGTGCCAGCTCACCGGCAGGGATCGCAGATACGCAGTATTTT. Amino acids: CASSPAGIADTQYF. The full variable domain, completed using reference TRBV18 and TRBJ2-3, is NAGVMQNPRHLVRRRGQEARLRCSPMKGHSHVYWYRQLPEEGLKFMVYLQKENIIDESGMPKERFSAEFPKEGPSILRIQQVVRGDSAAYFCASSPAGIADTQYFGPGTRLTVL.